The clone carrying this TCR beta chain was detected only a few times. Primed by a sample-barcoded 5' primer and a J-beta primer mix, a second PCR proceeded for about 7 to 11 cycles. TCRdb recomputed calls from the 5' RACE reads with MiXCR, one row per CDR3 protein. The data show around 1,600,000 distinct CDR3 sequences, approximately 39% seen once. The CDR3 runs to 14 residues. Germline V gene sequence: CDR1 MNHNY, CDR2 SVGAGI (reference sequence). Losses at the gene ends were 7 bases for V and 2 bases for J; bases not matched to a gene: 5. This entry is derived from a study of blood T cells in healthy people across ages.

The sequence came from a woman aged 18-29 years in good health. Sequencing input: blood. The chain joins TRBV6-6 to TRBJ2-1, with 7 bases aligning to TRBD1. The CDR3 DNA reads TGTGCCAGCAACAGACAGGGTCCCTACAATGAGCAGTTCTTC. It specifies CASNRQGPYNEQFF.